This T cell receptor (beta chain) was retrieved from a study of blood T cell repertoires in COVID-19 (dated by TCRdb to the early 2020s). The study in broad terms: Collaborator samples came from the United States, Italy and Spain and covered acute and convalescent phases of COVID-19. The material from the prospective study consisted of cDNA or gDNA derived from T cells, B-cell-depleted T cells, or PBMCs. The samples were drawn from the first 160 participants of the ongoing ImmuneRACE study and from 950 to 1,500 subjects provided by 6 global collaborators. The repertoires were made available in a free public database intended to serve as a resource for research on the immune response to SARS-CoV-2. HLA class I and class II types, where available, came from metadata supplied by the sample provider rather than from assay-based typing. A de-identified subject ID, COVID-19 status, age in years and sex were almost always included in the sample metadata. Deeply sampled blood TCRbeta repertoires from subjects exposed to, actively infected with, or recovered from COVID-19 were included in the dataset.

Here is what the overall study found, with its caveats: The quantity of clinical and demographic metadata differed by source and by participant and was supplied without curation.

Participants in the prospective study were enrolled through a virtual design, were aged roughly 18 to 90 years, and lived in about 25 United States geographic areas. In the prospective study, cohorts were assigned on the basis of participant-reported clinical history obtained from a screening survey and a study questionnaire. Recovered participants in ImmuneRACE Cohort 3 were defined by two consecutive negative NP/OP PCR tests, clearance by a healthcare professional, or resolution of symptoms. In the prospective study, whole blood, serum and a nasopharyngeal or oropharyngeal swab were collected from each participant by mobile phlebotomists. Over an approximately 2-month period, participants in the prospective study had the option of providing additional blood draws and questionnaires. Before DNA extraction, prospective study blood samples were shipped either frozen or at room temperature. This clone was recorded only once. No cognate antigen has been identified for it. One base away there is no much larger clone; base qualities are not given.

From V the trimming removes 3 bases and from J it removes 5 bases, while the gene matches leave 12 bases of the junction unaccounted for. Including the terminal cysteine and phenylalanine, the CDR3 comprises 18 residues. Only the CDR3 part of the read is kept: 54 bases, read in frame from the first base. Looking up the germline V gene yields CDR1 SGHTA and CDR2 FQGNSA. The immunoSEQ Assay, a bias-controlled multiplex PCR, was used to amplify TCRbeta CDR3 regions from genomic DNA. As for the authors' bioinformatics: Nucleated cell counts per sample were estimated from amplification of reference gene primers within the assay. To quantify the absolute abundance of each unique TCRbeta CDR3 rearrangement, sequence reads were collapsed and filtered. Productive Simpson clonality was computed per sample as the square root of Simpson's diversity index over productive rearrangements. TCRdb re-hosts the immuneACCESS table, in-frame sequences only. Its copies lack some clones; in the studies checked, an unresolved V gene accounts for under half of them, and the cause for the rest is not known. The V and J calls and clone size are taken from that table; D and trimming were inferred from the DNA. This sample comprises fewer than 200,000 clones, 83% of them detected only once. 3.5% to 5% of the sample belongs to the ten largest clones.

The sequenced sample consisted of PBMCs or T cells enriched from blood (not recorded which). The receptor was isolated from a woman between 45 and 65 years old who had recovered from COVID-19. The chain couples TRBV7-2 to TRBJ1-5; 11 central nucleotides agree with TRBD1. The CDR3 loop reads CASSLARFPDRGHQPQHF. The nucleotide sequence is TGTGCCAGCAGCTTGGCAAGGTTCCCGGACAGGGGGCATCAGCCCCAGCATTTT.